What follows are 18 T cell receptor beta chains derived from one specimen sequenced in a study of vaccination effects on CD4 cells after COVID-19. Peptide-pool stimulation followed by sequencing identified expanded antigen-specific CD4+ clonotypes in the ViraFEST assay. Subsequent to roughly 10 days of culture, CD4+ T cells were isolated. The cohort was immunized with two doses of either the BNT162b2 or mRNA-1273 vaccine. This table comes from immunoSEQ multiplex PCR, and its TCRdb copy is limited to in-frame clones, with some not included. The sample includes roughly 13,000 clones, 72% of them seen just once. These receptors are not linked to any known antigen. The specimen was CD4+ T cells from PBMCs cultured with SARS-CoV-2 spike peptides, collected after COVID-19 vaccination. The receptor source for this set is a human donor who received a COVID-19 vaccine.

This chain uses TRBV19 with TRBJ2-7; either TRBD1 or TRBD2 may supply D (5 bases each). This CDR3 is built from 14 residues. V shed 5 bases and J shed 6 bases, with 17 bases lying between them. Per germline, CDR1 LNHDA and CDR2 SQIVND (reference sequence). CDR3 region: CASSPSGTLVEQYF. The CDR3 bases are TGTGCCAGTAGTCCCTCGGGGACGCTCGTCGAGCAGTACTTC.

V is TRBV7-2 and J is TRBJ2-2; D gene uncertain. Germline V gives CDR1 SGHTA, CDR2 FQGNSA. Trimming took off 5 bases at V and 4 bases at J, with 11 bases between the two ends. The CDR3 totals 14 residues. In nucleotides, the CDR3 is TGTGCCAGCAGCCCCCGGAAAGGCACCGGGGAGCTGTTTTTT. Protein: CASSPRKGTGELFF.

V and J are TRBV4-1 and TRBJ1-5; D is unclear. The CDR3 covers 13 residues. In germline, CDR1 is MGHRA, CDR2 YSYEKL. V lost 3 bases and J lost 6, with 9 bases in between. The CDR3 reads CASSQPLGQPQHF. CDR3 in DNA: TGCGCCAGCAGCCAGCCTTTAGGTCAGCCCCAGCATTTT.

CDR3 residues: CASSLAAGPYGYTF. In nucleotides, the CDR3 is TGTGCCAGCAGCTTAGCCGCAGGCCCCTATGGCTACACCTTC. The chain carries TRBV7-2 and TRBJ1-2; D remains ambiguous. Germline CDR1 SGHTA, CDR2 FQGNSA. V lost 0 bases and J lost 4, with 9 bases in between. This CDR3 has 14 amino acids.

V and J are TRBV4-2 and TRBJ2-3; D not certain. Trimming left V 0 bases short and J 5 bases short, with 12 bases between. CDR3 size: 15 residues. From germline, CDR1 is LGHNA and CDR2 YNFKEQ. The DNA of the CDR3 is TGTGCCAGCAGCCAAGAATTATTTGGGGAAGATACGCAGTATTTT. Amino acids: CASSQELFGEDTQYF.

V usage is TRBV5-1 and J usage is TRBJ1-1; D ambiguous. The V and J ends lost 0 bases and 4 bases respectively, with 7 bases between them. In germline, CDR1 is SGHRS, CDR2 YFSETQ. The CDR3 extends over 13 amino acids. This chain's CDR3 is CASSLEVRTEAFF. CDR3 sequence (DNA): TGCGCCAGCAGCTTGGAGGTGCGCACTGAAGCTTTCTTT.

The DNA of the CDR3 is TGTGCCAGCAGCTTATTGGGGCAGCAGAATGAAAAACTGTTTTTT. Protein: CASSLLGQQNEKLFF. This chain joins TRBV5-5 and TRBJ1-4; possible D gene TRBD1, 5 bases. This CDR3 has 15 amino acids. The germline V and J ends were trimmed by 2 bases and 5 bases, with 13 bases remaining between them. Per the germline V gene, CDR1 is SGHKS and CDR2 is YYEKEE (reference sequence).

V is TRBV7-6 and J is TRBJ2-7, with TRBD1 matching over 8 bases. The germline gives CDR1 SGHVS, CDR2 FNYEAQ. J lost 0 bases, V lost 5 bases, and 6 bases had no gene match. This CDR3 comprises 15 residues. The CDR3 DNA reads TGTGCCAGCAGCCCCAGGACAGGGAGCTCCTACGAGCAGTACTTC. It translates to CASSPRTGSSYEQYF.

This clone has a handful of counts. The chain recombines TRBV12-3 or TRBV12-4 with TRBJ2-5; the D is unclear. This CDR3 spans 12 amino acids. V was trimmed by 2 bases and J by 5 bases, leaving 6 bases between them. CDR3 sequence: CASSLSMETQYF. CDR3 in DNA: TGTGCCAGCAGTTTAAGTATGGAGACCCAGTACTTC.

The gene calls are TRBV7-9 and TRBJ2-1; 7 nucleotides match TRBD2. The CDR3 length is 15 residues. V lost 5 bases, J lost 2 bases, and 6 bases stayed unmatched. Germline loops: CDR1 SEHNR, CDR2 FQNEAQ (reference sequence). CDR3 loop: CASSPSGNPYNEQFF. DNA of the CDR3: TGTGCCAGCAGCCCCAGCGGGAACCCCTACAATGAGCAGTTCTTC.

The J gene is TRBJ2-5, the V gene TRBV15; TRBD2 matches at 8 bases. The CDR3 has 14 residues. Germline-derived CDR1 and CDR2 are LNHNV and YYDKDF (reference sequence). V shed 1 base, J shed 6 bases, and the junction held 4 bases outside the gene matches. The CDR3 sequence: CATSRAGGMKTQYF. DNA of the CDR3: TGTGCCACCAGCAGAGCGGGGGGGATGAAGACCCAGTACTTC.

This clone appeared a few times. Here the CDR3 DNA reads TGTGCCAGCAGTTACTCAGGGTTTCGCGGCTACACCTTC. This sequence encodes CASSYSGFRGYTF. The chain carries TRBV6-6 and TRBJ1-2; D ambiguous. With 0 bases removed from V and 8 bases from J, the gap between germline ends came to 10 bases. Per the germline V gene, CDR1 is MNHNY and CDR2 is SVGAGI (reference sequence). This CDR3 has 13 residues.

The rearrangement links TRBV5-1 to TRBJ2-5; perhaps TRBD2 as D (6 bases). The CDR3 totals 10 residues. CDR1 SGHRS and CDR2 YFSETQ come from the germline V gene. Trimming shortened V by 7 bases and J by 5 bases, and 6 bases separated the two germline ends. The CDR3 spells CASGGETQYF. For the CDR3, the DNA is TGCGCCAGCGGGGGGGAGACCCAGTACTTC.

This clone appeared a few times. DNA for the CDR3: TGTGCCAGCAGTTTCACAGATACGCAGTATTTT. It encodes CASSFTDTQYF. The V call is TRBV12-3 or TRBV12-4, the J call TRBJ2-3; D call uncertain. The CDR3 has 11 residues. V was trimmed by 3 bases and J by 2 bases, leaving 0 bases between them.

This clone occurred a few times. The J gene is TRBJ1-6, the V gene TRBV4-3, with 7 bases that match TRBD1. This CDR3 comprises 16 residues. Germline CDR1 and CDR2: LGHNA and YSLEER. The V segment lost 0 bases and the J segment 8 bases; nucleotides outside the gene matches: 7. The CDR3 is CASSQEVGQAHSPLHF. CDR3 DNA sequence: TGCGCCAGCAGCCAAGAGGTAGGACAGGCCCATTCACCCCTCCACTTT.

The chain has TRBV24-1 and TRBJ1-1, with D unresolved. The CDR3 totals 13 residues. Germline V gene sequence: CDR1 KGHDR, CDR2 SFDVKD. Trimming left V 3 bases short and J 4 bases short, with 8 bases between. For the CDR3, the DNA is TGTGCCACCAGTGATGGCAGCAGCACTGAAGCTTTCTTT. This encodes CATSDGSSTEAFF.

The CDR3 loop reads CASGRSINEKLFF. CDR3 sequence (DNA): TGTGCCAGCGGCCGTTCCATTAATGAAAAACTGTTTTTT. V and J are TRBV28 and TRBJ1-4; D gene uncertain. Deletions cut 8 bases from V and 4 bases from J, with 11 bases between. The CDR3 runs 13 residues. CDR1 is MDHEN, CDR2 SYDVKM, per germline.

The rearrangement uses TRBV29-1 and TRBJ2-7, with 7 positions matching TRBD1. The CDR3 loop spans 12 amino acids. The J segment lost 2 bases and the V segment lost 5 bases, leaving 3 bases of the junction unmatched. The germline gives CDR1 SQVTM, CDR2 ANQGSEA. For the CDR3, the DNA is TGCAGCGTTACGACAGGGCCCTACGAGCAGTACTTC. Translation gives CSVTTGPYEQYF.